This T cell receptor (beta chain) comes out of a study of long-term antiretroviral therapy in people with HIV. Study overall: It was about a decade before the 2015 immediate-ART recommendation that the earliest samples were taken. Study-level findings and limits: Post-ART, diversity grew, though it stayed under transplant donor control levels. Repertoires in HIV (unlike those of controls) had narrower CDR3 length ranges. Clones that expanded before ART (that is, prior to treatment) dominated the repertoire at all time points.

The V gene lost 0 bases and the J gene lost 2 bases, with 9 bases spanning the gap. The germline CDR1 and CDR2 sequences are MNHEY and SVGAGI. This CDR3 has 15 amino acids. Points on this clone: The target antigen is unknown.

The assay, immunoSEQ v3.0, was run at survey level. Clones were read by immunoSEQ multiplex PCR, and TCRdb kept only the in-frame ones, dropping some. This table has fewer than 25,000 clones, roughly 94% appearing once. V usage is TRBV6-5 and J usage is TRBJ2-3; TRBD1 or TRBD2 may be the D gene (5 bases each). The clonotype was recovered from a woman in her 50s with HIV. Sample: unsorted PBMCs, taken around 5.2 years after starting antiretroviral therapy. CDR3: CASSYSGVLTDTQYF. The CDR3 DNA follows: TGTGCCAGCAGTTACTCGGGGGTCCTCACAGATACGCAGTATTTT.